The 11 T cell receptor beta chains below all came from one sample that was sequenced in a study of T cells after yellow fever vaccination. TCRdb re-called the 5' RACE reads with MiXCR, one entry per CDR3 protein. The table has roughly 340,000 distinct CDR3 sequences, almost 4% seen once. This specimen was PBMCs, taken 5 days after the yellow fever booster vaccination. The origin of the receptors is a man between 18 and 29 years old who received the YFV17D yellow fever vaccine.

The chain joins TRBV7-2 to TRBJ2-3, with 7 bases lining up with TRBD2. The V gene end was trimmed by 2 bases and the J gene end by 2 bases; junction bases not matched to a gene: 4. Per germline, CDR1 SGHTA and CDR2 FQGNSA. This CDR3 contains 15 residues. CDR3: CASSLKAGFTDTQYF. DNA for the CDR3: TGTGCCAGCAGCTTAAAAGCGGGGTTCACAGATACGCAGTATTTT. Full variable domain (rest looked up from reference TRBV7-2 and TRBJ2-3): GAGVSQSPSNKVTEKGKDVELRCDPISGHTALYWYRQSLGQGLEFLIYFQGNSAPDKSGLPSDRFSAERTGGSVSTLTIQRTQQEDSAVYLCASSLKAGFTDTQYFGPGTRLTVL.

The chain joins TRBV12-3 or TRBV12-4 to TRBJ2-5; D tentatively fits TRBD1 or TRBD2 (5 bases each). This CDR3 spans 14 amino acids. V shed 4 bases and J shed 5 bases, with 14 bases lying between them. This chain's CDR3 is CASSSRQWGETQYF. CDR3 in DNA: TGTGCCAGCAGTTCAAGACAATGGGGGGAGACCCAGTACTTC.

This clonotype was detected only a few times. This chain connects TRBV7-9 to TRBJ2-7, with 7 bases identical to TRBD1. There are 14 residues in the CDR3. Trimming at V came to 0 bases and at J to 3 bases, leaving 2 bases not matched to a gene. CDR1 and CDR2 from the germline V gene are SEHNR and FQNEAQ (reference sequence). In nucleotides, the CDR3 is TGTGCCAGCAGCTTAGCTGGGACAGTCTACGAGCAGTACGTC. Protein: CASSLAGTVYEQYV.

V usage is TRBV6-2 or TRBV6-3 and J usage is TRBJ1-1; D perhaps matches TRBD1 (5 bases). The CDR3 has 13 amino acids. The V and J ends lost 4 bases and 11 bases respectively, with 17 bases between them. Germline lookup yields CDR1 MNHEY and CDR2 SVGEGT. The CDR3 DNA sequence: TGTGCCAGCAGTTCCCGGGGCCCGATGAAGGCTTTCTTT. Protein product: CASSSRGPMKAFF.

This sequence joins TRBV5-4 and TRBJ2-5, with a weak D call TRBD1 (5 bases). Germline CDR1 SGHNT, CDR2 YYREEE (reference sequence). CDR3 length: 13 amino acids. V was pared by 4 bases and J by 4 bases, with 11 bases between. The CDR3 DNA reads TGTGCCAGCAGCGGTAAAAGGGGAGAGACCCAGTACTTC. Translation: CASSGKRGETQYF. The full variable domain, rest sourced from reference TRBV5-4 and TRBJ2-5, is ETGVTQSPTHLIKTRGQQVTLRCSSQSGHNTVSWYQQALGQGPQFIFQYYREEENGRGNFPPRFSGLQFPNYSSELNVNALELDDSALYLCASSGKRGETQYFGPGTRLLVL.

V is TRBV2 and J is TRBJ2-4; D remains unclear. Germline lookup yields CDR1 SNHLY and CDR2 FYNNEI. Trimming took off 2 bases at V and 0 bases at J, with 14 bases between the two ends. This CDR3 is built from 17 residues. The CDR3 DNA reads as TGTGCCAGCAGTGAAACACTGGTTGGCCTAGCCAAAAACATTCAGTACTTC. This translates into CASSETLVGLAKNIQYF.

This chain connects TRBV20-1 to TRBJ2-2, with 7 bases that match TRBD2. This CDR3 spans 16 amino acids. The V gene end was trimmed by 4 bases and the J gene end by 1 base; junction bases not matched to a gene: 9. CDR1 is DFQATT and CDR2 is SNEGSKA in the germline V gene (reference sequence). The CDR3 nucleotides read TGCAGTGCTAAAAATTTGGCGGGGGAGAACACCGGGGAGCTGTTTTTT. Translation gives CSAKNLAGENTGELFF.

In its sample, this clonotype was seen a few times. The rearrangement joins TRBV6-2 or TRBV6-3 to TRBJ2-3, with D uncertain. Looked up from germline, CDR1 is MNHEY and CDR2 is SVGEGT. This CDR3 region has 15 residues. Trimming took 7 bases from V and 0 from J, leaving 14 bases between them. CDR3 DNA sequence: TGTGCCAGCACTTTCCGGCGAACTAGCACAGATACGCAGTATTTT. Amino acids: CASTFRRTSTDTQYF.

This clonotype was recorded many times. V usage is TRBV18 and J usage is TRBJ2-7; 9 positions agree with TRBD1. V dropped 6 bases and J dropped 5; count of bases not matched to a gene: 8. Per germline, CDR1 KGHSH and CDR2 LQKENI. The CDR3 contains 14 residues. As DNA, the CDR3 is TGTGCCAGCTCCCACGGACAGGGGATCGACGAGCAGTACTTC. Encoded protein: CASSHGQGIDEQYF.

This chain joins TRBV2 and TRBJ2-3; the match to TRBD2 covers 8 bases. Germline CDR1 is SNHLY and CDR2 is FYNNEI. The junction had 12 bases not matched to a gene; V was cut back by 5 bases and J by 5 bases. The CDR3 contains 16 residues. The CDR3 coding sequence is TGTGCCAGCAGTTCCCCCCGGGGGGGAGCAAAAGATACGCAGTATTTT. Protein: CASSSPRGGAKDTQYF. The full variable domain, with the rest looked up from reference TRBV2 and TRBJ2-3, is EPEVTQTPSHQVTQMGQEVILRCVPISNHLYFYWYRQILGQKVEFLVSFYNNEISEKSEIFDDQFSVERPDGSNFTLKIRSTKLEDSAMYFCASSSPRGGAKDTQYFGPGTRLTVL.

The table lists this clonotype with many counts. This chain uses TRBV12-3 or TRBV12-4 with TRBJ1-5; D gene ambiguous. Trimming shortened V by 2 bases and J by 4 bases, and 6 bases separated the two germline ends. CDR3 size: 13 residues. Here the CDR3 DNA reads TGTGCCAGCAGTTTAAGTCAGAATCAGCCCCAGCATTTT. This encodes CASSLSQNQPQHF.